This TCR beta chain was identified in a study of beta chain features in type 1 diabetes. Points from the study as a whole: Shorter TCRB CDR3s, moderately but significantly so, marked every one of the four CD4+ subsets in Type 1 diabetes patients. The similarity of naive, central memory and Treg TCRB repertoires appeared greater among patients than among healthy donors.

The entirety of the isolated RNA underwent reverse transcription, so expressed TCRB transcripts were sequenced. The average read count of naive, central memory and regulatory T cell samples was approximately 3.5 million. Clones were read by immunoSEQ multiplex PCR, and TCRdb kept only the in-frame ones, dropping some. The repertoire holds 300,000 to 450,000 clones, with over 10% as singletons. CDR3 length: 12 residues. V lost 9 bases to trimming and J lost 0 bases, with 8 bases between them. The germline V gene encodes CDR1 LNHDA and CDR2 SQIVND (reference sequence). Sorted CD4+ subsets: naive, central memory, regulatory, stem cell-like memory (CD45RO/CCR7/CD25/CD127/CD95/CD27 panel). With respect to this clone: What it binds is unknown.

The chain has TRBV19 and TRBJ1-2; D gene unclear. The sample comprised naive CD4+ T cells from blood. The TCR was taken from a woman younger than 35 with type 1 diabetes. CDR3 nucleotides: TGTGCCAGCACACCTCCTAACTATGGCTACACCTTC. Translated: CASTPPNYGYTF.